The source of this TCR beta chain is a study of blood T cell repertoires in COVID-19. Study-wide background: In each case, the material was cDNA or gDNA derived from T cells, B-cell-depleted T cells, or PBMCs.

Enrolled during active infection, Seattle patients were then followed longitudinally. In the source study's methods: Scientists estimated how many nucleated cells there were by amplifying reference gene primers. The repertoire was sequenced with immunoSEQ multiplex PCR; TCRdb's copy has only in-frame clones and lacks some. V and J calls plus clone size are reproduced from that table; the DNA served to infer D and trimming. Among 300,000 to 400,000 clones listed, roughly 88% were seen once. This CDR3 comprises 14 residues. V was clipped by 5 bases and J by 3 bases; unmatched bases: 9. Germline CDR1 reads DFQATT; CDR2 reads SNEGSKA (reference sequence).

The sample consisted of peripheral blood. The receptor comes from a woman under 40 with COVID-19, enrolled during active disease. This rearrangement joins TRBV20-1 to TRBJ2-7; 8 bases map to TRBD1. The CDR3 is CSAGGQGFDYEQYF. The CDR3 DNA sequence: TGCAGTGCTGGTGGACAGGGATTTGACTACGAGCAGTACTTC.